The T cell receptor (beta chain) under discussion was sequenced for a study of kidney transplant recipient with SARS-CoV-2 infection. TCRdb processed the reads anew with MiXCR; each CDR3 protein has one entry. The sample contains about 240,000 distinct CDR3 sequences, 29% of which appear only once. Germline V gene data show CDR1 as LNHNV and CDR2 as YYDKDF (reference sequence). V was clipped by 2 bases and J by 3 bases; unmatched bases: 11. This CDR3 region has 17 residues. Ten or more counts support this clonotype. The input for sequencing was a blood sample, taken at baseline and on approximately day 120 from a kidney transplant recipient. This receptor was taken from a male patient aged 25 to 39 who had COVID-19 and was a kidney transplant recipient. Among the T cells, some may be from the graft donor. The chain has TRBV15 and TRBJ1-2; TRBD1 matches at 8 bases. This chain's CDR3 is CATSRPRLTGEYYGYTF. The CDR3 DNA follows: TGTGCCACCAGCAGACCGCGACTGACAGGGGAATACTATGGCTACACCTTC.